The 8 T cell receptor beta chains in this list originate from one sample, sequenced in a study of Tregs in tolerant kidney transplant recipients. Profiled with immunoSEQ multiplex PCR; TCRdb holds only in-frame clones, not every one. This table holds tens of thousands of clones. Source: CD4+ T cells from blood, taken before the transplant. These TCRs come from a human donor who received a combined kidney and bone marrow transplant.

In regard to this clone: The CDR3 end lies 3 residues beyond the end of the read and is filled in from the germline J gene. V usage is TRBV20-1 and J usage is TRBJ2-1; 11 bases match TRBD2. Germline V gives CDR1 DFQATT, CDR2 SNEGSKA (reference sequence). The CDR3 is 15 amino acids. The V and J ends lost 6 bases and 4 bases, in that order; junction bases with no gene match: 8. CDR3: CSANPGTSGYNEQFF. The CDR3 DNA, read in part, is TGCAGTGCCAATCCCGGGACTAGCGGATACAATGAG.

A word on this clone: The DNA ends 3 residues before the CDR3 does, and the rest of the CDR3 is filled in from the germline J gene. The chain is built from TRBV5-6 and TRBJ2-4, with 8 nucleotides matching TRBD1. The V gene's germline CDR1 is SGHDT and CDR2 YYEEEE. The CDR3 has 15 amino acids. V gave up 3 bases and J gave up 6 bases; unmatched junction bases: 8. The CDR3: CASSSTQGAINIQYF. CDR3 DNA (partial): TGTGCCAGCAGCTCGACCCAGGGGGCTATAAACATT.

Concerning this clone itself: Read data end 3 residues before the CDR3 end; the end is taken from the germline J gene. The chain uses TRBV30 and TRBJ2-3; 8 nucleotides line up with TRBD1. Trimming cost V 5 bases and J 2 bases; bases outside gene matches: 6. The germline V gene has CDR1 GTSNPN and CDR2 SVGIG (reference sequence). The CDR3 loop spans 14 amino acids. CDR3 DNA, as far as it was read: TGTGCCTGGGGGACAGGATCTTCCACAGATACG. Protein: CAWGTGSSTDT. The whole CDR3 region reads CAWGTGSSTDTQYF.

Remarks on this clone: Read coverage stops 3 residues before the CDR3 terminus; the germline J gene supplies the remainder. The rearrangement joins TRBV2 to TRBJ2-5; D possibly corresponds to TRBD1 (5 bases). The CDR3 has 13 amino acids. The V gene lost 7 bases and the J gene lost 4 bases, with 13 bases spanning the gap. The germline V gene encodes CDR1 SNHLY and CDR2 FYNNEI. The DNA read from the CDR3 is TGTGCCAGCACCTTCGACAGCGCAGAGACC. Protein: CASTFDSAET. The CDR3 in its entirety is CASTFDSAETQYF.

On this clone itself: The read ends 3 residues before the CDR3 terminus; that terminus is restored from the germline J gene. The chain joins TRBV29-1 to TRBJ1-1; TRBD1 is a possible D gene (6 bases). This CDR3 region has 13 residues. Germline CDR1 and CDR2: SQVTM and ANQGSEA. With 7 bases removed from V and 6 bases from J, the gap between germline ends came to 18 bases. CDR3 residues: CSAAPGASSEAFF. CDR3 bases read: TGCAGCGCTGCGCCAGGGGCTAGCTCTGAA.

With respect to this clone: The read finishes 3 residues shy of the CDR3 end, and the germline J gene is used to complete it. The gene calls are TRBV2 and TRBJ1-1; perhaps TRBD1 as D (6 bases). The V end lost 6 bases, the J end lost 1 base, and 15 bases lay between the germline ends. The CDR3 has 15 residues. CDR1 is SNHLY and CDR2 is FYNNEI in the germline V gene. CDR3 protein: CASRQGWEGNTEAFF. The CDR3 bases that were read are TGTGCCAGCAGACAGGGTTGGGAGGGGAACACTGAA.

A note on this clone: The DNA ends 3 residues before the CDR3 does, and the rest of the CDR3 is filled in from the germline J gene. This sequence joins TRBV19 and TRBJ2-1; the D gene is possibly TRBD2 (5 bases). CDR3 size: 14 residues. V lost 1 base to trimming and J lost 4 bases, with 8 bases between them. Germline V gives CDR1 LNHDA, CDR2 SQIVND (reference sequence). The DNA read from the CDR3 is TGTGCCAGTAGTATAGGGACTGCTTACAATGAG. The encoded protein is CASSIGTAYNE. The complete CDR3 protein is CASSIGTAYNEQFF.

A word on this clone: The missing CDR3 end, 3 residues past where the read stops, is filled in from the germline J gene. V is TRBV29-1 and J is TRBJ2-3; 8 nucleotides align to TRBD1. The J segment lost 6 bases and the V segment lost 8 bases, leaving 10 bases of the junction unmatched. The CDR3 runs to 13 residues. The germline gives CDR1 SQVTM, CDR2 ANQGSEA. The covered CDR3 bases are TGCAGCACGAACAGGGGGGAAGCCGATACG. Its protein is CSTNRGEADT. The CDR3 in full is CSTNRGEADTQYF.